This entry features one T cell receptor (beta chain) sequence. The data were taken from a study of technical replicates of blood from several donors. This CDR3 has 13 amino acids. Unmatched junction bases numbered 9, after V lost 8 bases and J lost 10 bases. Germline V gene lookup returns CDR1 GTSNPN and CDR2 SVGIG (reference sequence). TCRdb's table, derived via immunoSEQ multiplex PCR, lists solely in-frame clones and lacks some. The profile shows fewer than 85,000 clones, approximately 94% of them singletons. The sequencing sample was made of T cells isolated from PBMCs. V gene TRBV30 combines with J gene TRBJ1-4; 11 bases map to TRBD1. This sequence was found in a human donor in good health. The CDR3 loop reads CASSGQGVVKLFF. Here the CDR3 DNA reads TGTGCCAGCTCGGGACAGGGGGTGGTAAAACTGTTTTTT.